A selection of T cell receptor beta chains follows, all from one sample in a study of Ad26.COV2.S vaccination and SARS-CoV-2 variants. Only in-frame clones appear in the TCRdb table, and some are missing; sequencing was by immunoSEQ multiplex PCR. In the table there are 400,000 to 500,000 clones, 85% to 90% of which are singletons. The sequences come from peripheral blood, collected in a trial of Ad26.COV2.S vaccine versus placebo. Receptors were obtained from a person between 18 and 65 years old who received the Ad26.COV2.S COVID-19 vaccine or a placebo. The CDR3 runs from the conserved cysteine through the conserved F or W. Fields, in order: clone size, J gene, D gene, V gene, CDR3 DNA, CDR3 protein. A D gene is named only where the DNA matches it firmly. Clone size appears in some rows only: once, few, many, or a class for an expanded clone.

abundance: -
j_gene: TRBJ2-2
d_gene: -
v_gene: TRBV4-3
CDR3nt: TGCGCCAGCAGCACCCCCGGGGCTGGGACCGGGGAGCTGTTTTTT
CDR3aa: CASSTPGAGTGELFF

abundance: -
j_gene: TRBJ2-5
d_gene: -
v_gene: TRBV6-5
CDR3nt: TGTGCCAGCAGAGACCGGGACCTCGGGGAGACCCAGTACTTC
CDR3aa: CASRDRDLGETQYF

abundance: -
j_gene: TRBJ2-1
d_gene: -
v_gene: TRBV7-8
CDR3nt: TGTGCCAGCAGCCCCAACGCTCCAAACCTACACTCCTACAATGAGCAGTTCTTC
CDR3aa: CASSPNAPNLHSYNEQFF

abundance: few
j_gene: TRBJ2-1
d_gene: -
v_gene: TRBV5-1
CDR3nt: TGCGCCAGCAGCTCGGGCCGTCTAGTGGAGGAGCAGTTCTTC
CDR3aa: CASSSGRLVEEQFF

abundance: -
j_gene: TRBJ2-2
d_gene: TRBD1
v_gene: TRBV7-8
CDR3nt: TGTGCCAGCAGCTTCATTGTGGGGACAGGGGGCGGAACGGGCACCGGGGAGCTGTTTTTT
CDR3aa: CASSFIVGTGGGTGTGELFF

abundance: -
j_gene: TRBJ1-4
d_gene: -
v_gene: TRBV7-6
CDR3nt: TGTGCCAGCAGCTCCGCAGGGGAAAAACTGTTTTTT
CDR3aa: CASSSAGEKLFF

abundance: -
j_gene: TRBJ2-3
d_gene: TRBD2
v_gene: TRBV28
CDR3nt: TGTGCCAGCAGTCCCCTTGGACTAGCGGGGGTTTCAGATACGCAGTATTTT
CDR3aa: CASSPLGLAGVSDTQYF

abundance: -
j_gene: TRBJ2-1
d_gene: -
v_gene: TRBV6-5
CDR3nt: TGTGCCAGCAGGCCGGGACACCCATCCTACAATGAGCAGTTCTTC
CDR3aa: CASRPGHPSYNEQFF

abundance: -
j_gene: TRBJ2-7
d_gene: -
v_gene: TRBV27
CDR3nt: TGTGCCAGCAGTCTTACAGGGGGGGGGACCTACGAGCAGTACTTC
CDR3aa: CASSLTGGGTYEQYF

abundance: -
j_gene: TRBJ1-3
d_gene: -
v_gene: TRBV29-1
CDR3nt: TGCAGCGTTAGGGGTTTCGGAAACACCATATATTTT
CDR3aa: CSVRGFGNTIYF

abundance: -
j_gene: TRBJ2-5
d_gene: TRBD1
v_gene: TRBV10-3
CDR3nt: TGTGCCACCTCTTACGGACAGGGGGCGGAGACCCAGTACTTC
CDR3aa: CATSYGQGAETQYF

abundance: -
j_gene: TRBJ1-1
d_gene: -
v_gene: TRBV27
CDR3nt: TGTGCCAGCAGTTTATCGGGAGGGGTGAGTCGGAACACTGAAGCTTTCTTT
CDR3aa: CASSLSGGVSRNTEAFF

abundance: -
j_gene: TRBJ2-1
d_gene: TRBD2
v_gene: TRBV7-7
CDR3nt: TGTGCTAGCAGCTTCAACCCGACCTCAACTAGCGGGGGACTCTTAGGTTACAATGAGCAGTTCTTC
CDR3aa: CASSFNPTSTSGGLLGYNEQFF

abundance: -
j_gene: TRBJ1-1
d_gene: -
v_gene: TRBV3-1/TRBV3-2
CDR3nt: TGTGCCAGCAGCCAAGATTCTGGGATGAACACTGAAGCTTTCTTT
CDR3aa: CASSQDSGMNTEAFF

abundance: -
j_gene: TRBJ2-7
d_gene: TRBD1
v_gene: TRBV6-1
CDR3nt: TGTGCCAGCAGTGAACGGGACAGGTCCTACGAGCAGTACTTC
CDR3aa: CASSERDRSYEQYF

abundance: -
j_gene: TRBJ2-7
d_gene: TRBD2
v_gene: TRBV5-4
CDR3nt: TGTGCCAGCAGCTTGGGGACTAGCGGGGTTTACGAGCAGTACTTC
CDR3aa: CASSLGTSGVYEQYF

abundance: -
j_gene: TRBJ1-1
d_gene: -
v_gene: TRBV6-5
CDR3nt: TGTGCCAGCAGTTACTCGAGGGCTACGAGGAACACTGAAGCTTTCTTT
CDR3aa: CASSYSRATRNTEAFF

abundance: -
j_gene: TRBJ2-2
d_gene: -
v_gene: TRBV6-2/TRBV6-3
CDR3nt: TGTGCCAGCAGTCCCAGAGGCACCGGGGAGCTGTTTTTT
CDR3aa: CASSPRGTGELFF

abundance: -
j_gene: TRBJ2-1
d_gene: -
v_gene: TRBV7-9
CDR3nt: TGTGCCAGCAGTCCAGACAGTTCCTACAATGAGCAGTTCTTC
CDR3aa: CASSPDSSYNEQFF

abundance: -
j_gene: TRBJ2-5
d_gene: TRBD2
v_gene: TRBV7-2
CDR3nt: TGTGCCAGCAGCGCCCGCGGGGGGGCCTCAGGAGAGACCCAGTACTTC
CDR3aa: CASSARGGASGETQYF

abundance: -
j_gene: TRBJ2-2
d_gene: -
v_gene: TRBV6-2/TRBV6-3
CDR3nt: TGTGCCAGCAGTTATGACAGACCCCATCATGTAAACACCGGGGAGCTGTTTTTT
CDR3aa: CASSYDRPHHVNTGELFF

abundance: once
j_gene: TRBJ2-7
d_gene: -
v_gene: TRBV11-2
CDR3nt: TGTGCCAGCACCCCGGACAGCTGGGGCGCCGAGCAGTACTTC
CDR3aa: CASTPDSWGAEQYF

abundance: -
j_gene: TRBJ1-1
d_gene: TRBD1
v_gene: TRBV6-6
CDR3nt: TGTGCCAGCATTCGCGGTCGGAGACAGGGGAGCTTGTCTGAAGCTTTCTTT
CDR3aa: CASIRGRRQGSLSEAFF

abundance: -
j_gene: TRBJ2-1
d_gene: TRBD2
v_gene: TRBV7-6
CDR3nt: TGTGCCAGCAGCTCGAGTCTAAGCCTAGCGGGGGGGCTGAGGAATGAGCAGTTCTTC
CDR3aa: CASSSSLSLAGGLRNEQFF

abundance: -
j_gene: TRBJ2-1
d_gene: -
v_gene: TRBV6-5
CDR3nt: TGTGCCAGCACCCGAGGGTCAACCCCCTACAATGAGCAGTTCTTC
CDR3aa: CASTRGSTPYNEQFF

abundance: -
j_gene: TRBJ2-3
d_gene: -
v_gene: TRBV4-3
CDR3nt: TGCGCCAGCAGCCCAGACGGGGCAGGCAGCACAGATACGCAGTATTTT
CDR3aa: CASSPDGAGSTDTQYF

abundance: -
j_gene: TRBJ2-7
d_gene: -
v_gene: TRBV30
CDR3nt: TGTGCCTGGAGCCCGGGGCGAGCCCACGAGCAGTACTTC
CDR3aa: CAWSPGRAHEQYF

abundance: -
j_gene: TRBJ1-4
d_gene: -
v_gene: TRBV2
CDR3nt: TGTGCCAGCAGTGGGGGAACTCAGTATGAAAAACTGTTTTTT
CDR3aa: CASSGGTQYEKLFF

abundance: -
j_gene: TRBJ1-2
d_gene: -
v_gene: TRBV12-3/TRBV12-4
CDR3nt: TGTGCCAGCAGCCCCAGGGGAGCCTATGGCTACACCTTC
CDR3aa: CASSPRGAYGYTF

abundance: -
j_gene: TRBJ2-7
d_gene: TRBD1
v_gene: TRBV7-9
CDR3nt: TGTGCCAGCAGCTTAACCATCTCGGGACAGGGGGTGTACGAGCAGTACTTC
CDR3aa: CASSLTISGQGVYEQYF

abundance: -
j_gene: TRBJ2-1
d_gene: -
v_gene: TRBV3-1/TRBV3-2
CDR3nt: TGTGCCAGCAGCCAAGCCCGGGGGGCTGGCAATGAGCAGTTCTTC
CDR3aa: CASSQARGAGNEQFF

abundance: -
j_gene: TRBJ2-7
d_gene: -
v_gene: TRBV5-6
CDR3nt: TGTGCCAGCAGCTCGACAGGGAGGTACGAGCAGTACTTC
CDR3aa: CASSSTGRYEQYF

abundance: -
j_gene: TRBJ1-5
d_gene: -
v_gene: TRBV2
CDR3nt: TGTGCCAGCAGCCCCTCCGGCGGACACCTTAGCAATCAGCCCCAGCATTTT
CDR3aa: CASSPSGGHLSNQPQHF

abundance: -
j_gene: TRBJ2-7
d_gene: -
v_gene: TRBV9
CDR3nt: TGTGCCAGCAGCGGGGGGTCCGCCGAGCAGTACTTC
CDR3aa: CASSGGSAEQYF

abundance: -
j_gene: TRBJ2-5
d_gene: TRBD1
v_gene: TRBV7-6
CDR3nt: TGTGCCAGCAGCCGTCCCGGGACAGGGTTTGAGACCCAGTACTTC
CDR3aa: CASSRPGTGFETQYF

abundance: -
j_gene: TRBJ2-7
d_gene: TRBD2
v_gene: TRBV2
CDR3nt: TGTGCCAGCAGTGAAACGGCGGGGGGGCTCGGCGAGCAGTACTTC
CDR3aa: CASSETAGGLGEQYF

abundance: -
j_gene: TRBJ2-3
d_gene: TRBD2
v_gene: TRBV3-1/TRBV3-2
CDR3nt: TGTGCCAGCAGCCAGGGACTAGCGGGGCTCACAGATACGCAGTATTTT
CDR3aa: CASSQGLAGLTDTQYF

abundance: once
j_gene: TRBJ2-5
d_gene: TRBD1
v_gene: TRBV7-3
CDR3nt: TGTGCCAGCAGCAAGGGACAGGGAGAGACCCAGTACTTC
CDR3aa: CASSKGQGETQYF

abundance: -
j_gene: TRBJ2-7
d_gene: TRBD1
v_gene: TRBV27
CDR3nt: TGTGCCAGCAGCGACAGGGGGTACGAGCAGTACTTC
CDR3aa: CASSDRGYEQYF

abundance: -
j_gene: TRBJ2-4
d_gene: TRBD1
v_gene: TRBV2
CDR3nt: TGTGCCAGCAGTGGTCGGACAGGGGAGGAAATTTTCCTTTATCTAGCCAAAAACATTCAGTACTTC
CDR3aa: CASSGRTGEEIFLYLAKNIQYF

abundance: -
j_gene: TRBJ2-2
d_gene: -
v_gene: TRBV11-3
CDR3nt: TGTGCCAGCAGCTTAGGTCGCTGGGGGACAACGGACACCGGGGAGCTGTTTTTT
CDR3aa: CASSLGRWGTTDTGELFF

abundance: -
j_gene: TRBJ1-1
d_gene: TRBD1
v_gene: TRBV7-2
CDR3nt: TGTGCCAGCAGCTTAAGGACAGGGGGAGACACTGAAGCTTTCTTT
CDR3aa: CASSLRTGGDTEAFF

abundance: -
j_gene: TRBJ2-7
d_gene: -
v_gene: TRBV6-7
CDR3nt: TGTGCCAGCAGCCGATCAGGGGGGTTAAGCTCCTACGAGCAGTACTTC
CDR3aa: CASSRSGGLSSYEQYF

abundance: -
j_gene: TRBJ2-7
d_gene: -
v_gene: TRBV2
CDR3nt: TGTGCCAGCAGTGACAGGTACGAGCAGTACTTC
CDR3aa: CASSDRYEQYF

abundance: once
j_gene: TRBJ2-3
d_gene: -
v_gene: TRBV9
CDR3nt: TGTGCCAGCAGCACAACCGGGACACAAGTCACAGATACGCAGTATTTT
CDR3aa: CASSTTGTQVTDTQYF

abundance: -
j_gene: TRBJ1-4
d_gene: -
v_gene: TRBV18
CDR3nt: TGTGCCAGCTCACCCCCAGCCCGAAATGAAAAACTGTTTTTT
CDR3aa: CASSPPARNEKLFF